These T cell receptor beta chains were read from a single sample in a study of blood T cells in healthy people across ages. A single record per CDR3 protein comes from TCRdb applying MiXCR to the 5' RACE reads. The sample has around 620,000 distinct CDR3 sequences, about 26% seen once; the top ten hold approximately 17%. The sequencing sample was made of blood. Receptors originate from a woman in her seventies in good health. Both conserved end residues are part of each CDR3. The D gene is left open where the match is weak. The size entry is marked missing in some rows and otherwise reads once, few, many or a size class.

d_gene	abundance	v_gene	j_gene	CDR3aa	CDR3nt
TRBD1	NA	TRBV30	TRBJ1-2	CAWSTGEDYGYTF	TGTGCCTGGTCGACAGGGGAAGACTATGGCTACACCTTC
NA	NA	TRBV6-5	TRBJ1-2	CASSLQHRSYGYTF	TGTGCCAGCAGTTTACAACACAGAAGCTATGGCTACACCTTC
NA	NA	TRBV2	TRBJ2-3	CASRQGGDTQYF	TGTGCCAGCAGGCAGGGAGGTGATACGCAGTATTTT
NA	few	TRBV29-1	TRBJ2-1	CSVDGLAYNEQFF	TGCAGCGTTGATGGGCTAGCGTACAATGAGCAGTTCTTC
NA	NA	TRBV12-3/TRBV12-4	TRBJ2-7	CASRGGLFYEQYF	TGTGCCAGCAGGGGGGGCCTTTTTTACGAGCAGTACTTC
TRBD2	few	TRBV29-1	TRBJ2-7	CSGRLAGSYEQYF	TGCAGCGGGAGACTAGCGGGATCCTACGAGCAGTACTTC
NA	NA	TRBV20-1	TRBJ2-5	CSARPPGLQETQYF	TGCAGTGCTAGACCCCCGGGCCTCCAAGAGACCCAGTACTTC
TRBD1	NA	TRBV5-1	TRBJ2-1	CASSLTLGTGYNEQFF	TGCGCCAGCAGCTTGACCCTAGGGACAGGGTACAATGAGCAGTTCTTC
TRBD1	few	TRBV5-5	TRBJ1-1	CASSFSGTGAINTEAFF	TGTGCCAGCAGCTTTTCCGGGACAGGGGCCATTAACACTGAAGCTTTCTTT
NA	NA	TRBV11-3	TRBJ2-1	CASSFRVNNEQFF	TGTGCCAGCAGCTTCCGGGTCAACAATGAGCAGTTCTTC
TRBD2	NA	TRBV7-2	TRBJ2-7	CASSLREGSSYEQYF	TGTGCCAGCAGCTTAAGGGAGGGGTCTAGCTACGAGCAGTACTTC
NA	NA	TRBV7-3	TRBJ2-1	CASSWTVYNEQFF	TGTGCCAGCAGCTGGACAGTATACAATGAGCAGTTCTTC
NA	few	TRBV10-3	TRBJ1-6	CAISEVGGLTSSYNSPLHF	TGTGCCATCAGTGAGGTAGGAGGGCTTACCAGCTCCTATAATTCACCCCTCCACTTT
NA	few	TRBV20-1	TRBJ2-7	CSASSEPPYEQYF	TGCAGTGCTAGTAGCGAACCCCCCTACGAGCAGTACTTC
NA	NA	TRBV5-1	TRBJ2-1	CASSPGGGLGGSYNEQFF	TGCGCCAGCAGCCCAGGGGGGGGTTTAGGGGGTTCCTACAATGAGCAGTTCTTC
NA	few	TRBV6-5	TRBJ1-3	CASKWQKGNTIYF	TGTGCCAGCAAGTGGCAGAAAGGAAACACCATATATTTT
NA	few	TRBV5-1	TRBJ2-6	CASSLAKAASGANVLTF	TGCGCCAGCAGCTTGGCCAAGGCAGCTTCTGGGGCCAACGTCCTGACTTTC
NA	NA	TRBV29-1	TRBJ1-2	CSVRQQSNYGYTF	TGCAGCGTCCGACAGCAGTCTAACTATGGCTACACCTTC
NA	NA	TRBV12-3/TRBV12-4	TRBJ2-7	CASSLQTTYEQYF	TGTGCCAGCTCCCTCCAAACAACCTACGAGCAGTACTTC
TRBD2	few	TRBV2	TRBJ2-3	CASSAGAPRGGRYF	TGTGCCAGCAGTGCGGGCGCCCCGCGGGGGGGCCGGTATTTT
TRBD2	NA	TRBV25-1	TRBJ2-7	CASSPRDRAGAYEQYF	TGTGCCAGCAGCCCCCGAGACCGAGCGGGGGCCTACGAGCAGTACTTC
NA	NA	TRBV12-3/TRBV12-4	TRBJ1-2	CASSSPGGGYGYTF	TGTGCCAGCAGTTCCCCCGGGGGTGGCTATGGCTACACCTTC
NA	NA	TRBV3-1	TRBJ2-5	CASSQDPYGFGETQYF	TGTGCCAGCAGCCAAGATCCGTACGGGTTCGGGGAGACCCAGTACTTC
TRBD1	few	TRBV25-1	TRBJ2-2	CASSEFGQGIPPAPSNTGELFF	TGTGCCAGCAGTGAATTTGGACAGGGAATTCCTCCGGCCCCCTCGAACACCGGGGAGCTGTTTTTT
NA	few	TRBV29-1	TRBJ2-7	CSVEGSSYEQYF	TGCAGCGTTGAGGGCAGCTCCTACGAGCAGTACTTC
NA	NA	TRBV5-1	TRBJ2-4	CASSLASGARNIQYF	TGCGCCAGCAGCTTGGCGTCGGGGGCCAGGAACATTCAGTACTTC
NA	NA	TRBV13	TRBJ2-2	CASSYPIRPGELFF	TGTGCCAGCAGCTATCCTATACGGCCCGGGGAGCTGTTTTTT
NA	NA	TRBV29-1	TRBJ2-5	CSAKWGGQETQYF	TGCAGCGCCAAATGGGGAGGCCAAGAGACCCAGTACTTC
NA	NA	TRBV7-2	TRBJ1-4	CASSDSPGEKLFF	TGTGCCAGCAGCGACAGCCCAGGTGAAAAACTGTTTTTT
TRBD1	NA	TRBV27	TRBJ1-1	CASSLSGQGGTEAFF	TGTGCCAGCAGTTTATCGGGCCAGGGGGGAACTGAAGCTTTCTTT
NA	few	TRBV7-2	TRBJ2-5	CASSLTGSYSTQYF	TGTGCCAGCAGCTTAACTGGGTCGTACTCCACCCAGTACTTC
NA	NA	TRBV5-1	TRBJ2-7	CASSLDGSTGSYEQYF	TGCGCCAGCAGCTTGGACGGTTCGACAGGATCTTACGAGCAGTACTTC
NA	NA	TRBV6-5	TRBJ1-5	CASSFLAGTNSNQPQHF	TGTGCCAGCAGTTTCTTGGCAGGGACCAATAGCAATCAGCCCCAGCATTTT
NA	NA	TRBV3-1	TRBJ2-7	CASSPRRGGEQYF	TGTGCCAGCAGCCCCCGGCGCGGAGGCGAGCAGTACTTC
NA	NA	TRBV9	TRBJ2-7	CASSADYTDAEQYF	TGTGCCAGCAGCGCGGACTACACGGATGCCGAGCAGTACTTC
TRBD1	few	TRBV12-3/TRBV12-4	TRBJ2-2	CASSLQGARTGELFF	TGTGCCAGCTCCCTACAGGGGGCTCGTACCGGGGAGCTGTTTTTT
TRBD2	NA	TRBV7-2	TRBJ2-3	CASSDLAGTDTQYF	TGTGCCAGCAGCGATCTAGCGGGCACAGATACGCAGTATTTT
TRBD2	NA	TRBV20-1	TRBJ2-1	CSAPWVGTSGRIEQFF	TGCAGTGCTCCCTGGGTGGGGACTAGCGGAAGAATTGAGCAGTTCTTC
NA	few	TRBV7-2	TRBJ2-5	CASSRGQQKETQYF	TGTGCCAGCTCCCGAGGGCAACAAAAAGAGACCCAGTACTTC
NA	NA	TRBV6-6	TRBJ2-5	CASPGLLQETQYF	TGTGCCAGCCCGGGACTGCTCCAAGAGACCCAGTACTTC
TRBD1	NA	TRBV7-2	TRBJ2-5	CASSLSVGGGQETQYF	TGTGCCAGCAGCTTATCGGTAGGGGGCGGCCAAGAGACCCAGTACTTC
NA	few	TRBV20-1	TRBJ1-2	CSAYRDYGYTF	TGCAGTGCTTACCGGGACTATGGCTACACCTTC
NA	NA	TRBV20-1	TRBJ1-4	CSARGNEKLFF	TGCAGTGCTAGGGGGAATGAAAAACTGTTTTTT
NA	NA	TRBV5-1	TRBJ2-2	CASNNPGDIDTGELFF	TGCGCCAGCAACAACCCGGGGGATATTGACACCGGGGAGCTGTTTTTT
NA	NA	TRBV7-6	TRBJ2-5	CATALDQETQYF	TGTGCCACCGCGCTTGACCAAGAGACCCAGTACTTC
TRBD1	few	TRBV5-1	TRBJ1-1	CASSLNIGGVNRLNTEAFF	TGCGCCAGCAGCTTGAATATAGGGGGCGTTAATCGACTGAACACTGAAGCTTTCTTT
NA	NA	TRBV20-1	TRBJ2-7	CSARGQVEYEQYF	TGCAGTGCTAGAGGGCAGGTGGAGTACGAGCAGTACTTC
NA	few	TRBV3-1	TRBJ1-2	CASSPQGWSANYGYTF	TGTGCCAGCAGCCCCCAGGGGTGGTCGGCTAACTATGGCTACACCTTC
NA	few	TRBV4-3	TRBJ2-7	CASSQARTYEQYF	TGCGCCAGCAGCCAGGCTAGAACCTACGAGCAGTACTTC
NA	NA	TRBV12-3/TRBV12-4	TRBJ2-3	CAGSPPRWAGGGRDTQYF	TGTGCCGGCAGTCCGCCCCGATGGGCAGGGGGGGGCCGGGATACGCAGTATTTT
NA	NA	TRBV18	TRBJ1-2	CASSPVLYDGYTF	TGTGCCAGCTCACCTGTTTTGTACGATGGCTACACCTTC
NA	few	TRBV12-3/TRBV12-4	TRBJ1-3	CASSLWGLSGNTIYF	TGTGCCAGCAGTTTATGGGGGCTCTCTGGAAACACCATATATTTT
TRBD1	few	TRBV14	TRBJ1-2	CASSQAQGLGGYTF	TGTGCCAGCAGCCAAGCACAGGGGCTAGGTGGCTACACCTTC
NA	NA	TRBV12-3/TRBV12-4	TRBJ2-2	CASSPQGRGTGELFF	TGTGCCAGCAGTCCTCAGGGGCGCGGGACCGGGGAGCTGTTTTTT
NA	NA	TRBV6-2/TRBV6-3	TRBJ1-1	CASRRPGHRHLNTEAFF	TGTGCCAGCAGGAGACCGGGACACCGGCATTTGAACACTGAAGCTTTCTTT
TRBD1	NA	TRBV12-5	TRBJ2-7	CASGSGTGQSYEQYF	TGTGCTAGTGGTTCCGGGACAGGACAATCCTACGAGCAGTACTTC
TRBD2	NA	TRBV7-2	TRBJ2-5	CASSRVAGGETQYF	TGTGCCAGCAGCCGAGTGGCGGGGGGAGAGACCCAGTACTTC
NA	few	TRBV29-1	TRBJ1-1	CSVDWGWGTEAFF	TGCAGCGTTGATTGGGGCTGGGGCACTGAAGCTTTCTTT
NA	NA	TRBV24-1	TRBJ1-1	CATSEDGMNTEAFF	TGTGCCACCAGTGAGGACGGCATGAACACTGAAGCTTTCTTT
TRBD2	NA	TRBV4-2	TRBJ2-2	CASSQYTSGGTGELFF	TGTGCCAGCAGCCAGTACACTAGCGGGGGCACCGGGGAGCTGTTTTTT